This TCR beta chain was recorded in a study of blood T cell repertoires in COVID-19. Study overall: Collection of acute and convalescent COVID-19 samples took place in the United States, Italy and Spain. From T cells, B-cell-depleted T cells, or PBMCs came the material, which was cDNA or gDNA.

Study processing details: Quantification of nucleated cells was approximated via reference gene primer amplification. Using immunoSEQ multiplex PCR, the repertoire was profiled, and TCRdb retains in-frame clones only, with some absent. V and J calls and clone size come straight from that table; D and trimming were deduced from the DNA. Counted here are roughly 100,000 clones, over 60% occurring once; the ten biggest clones make up more than 6.5%. Germline V gives CDR1 SGHRS, CDR2 YFSETQ. The CDR3 contains 15 residues. V lost 0 bases to trimming and J lost 4 bases, with 11 bases between them. Sequenced input: peripheral blood. The sequence derives from a man between 65 and 79 years old with acute or convalescent COVID-19. The chain employs TRBV5-1 and TRBJ1-3; the D gene is possibly TRBD1 (6 bases). CDR3 region: CASSLGQVEGNTIYF. The CDR3 bases are TGCGCCAGCAGCTTGGGACAGGTGGAAGGAAACACCATATATTTT.